These 15 T cell receptor beta chains came from one sample sequenced in a study of CD8+ T cells in alopecia areata. Treatment here: oral pan-JAK inhibitor, 5-10 mg twice daily. Sequencing used cDNA as its template, made by extracting RNA and reverse transcribing it. Assay: immunoSEQ multiplex PCR; the TCRdb copy retains only in-frame clones and omits some. Of 150,000 to 200,000 clones listed, roughly 50% were seen once; the top ten hold 16%. The sequences come from CD4+ T cells sorted from blood, collected at approximately week 55, from a patient treated with tofacitinib. These receptors originate from a human donor with alopecia areata.

This clone appeared a few times. J is TRBJ1-1 and V is TRBV10-2; TRBD1 aligns across 8 bases. The junction had 6 bases not matched to a gene; V was cut back by 6 bases and J by 3 bases. The germline gives CDR1 WSHSY, CDR2 SAAADI. CDR3 length equals 14 residues. The CDR3 here is CASRDGDRYTEAFF. The CDR3 bases are TGCGCCAGCAGGGATGGGGACAGGTACACTGAAGCTTTCTTT.

The chain couples TRBV7-2 to TRBJ2-5; TRBD2 agrees at 7 bases. Germline V gives CDR1 SGHTA, CDR2 FQGNSA. Trimming cost V 5 bases and J 1 base; bases outside gene matches: 10. CDR3 length equals 16 residues. The CDR3 DNA follows: TGTGCCAGCAGCCGACTAGCTCCGGGAGGCCAAGAGACCCAGTACTTC. As protein: CASSRLAPGGQETQYF.

The chain employs TRBV18 and TRBJ2-3, with a tentative D call TRBD2 (7 bases). V gave up 0 bases and J gave up 6 bases, with 16 bases separating them. CDR1 is KGHSH and CDR2 is LQKENI in the germline V gene. The CDR3 is made up of 16 amino acids. CDR3 in amino acids: CASSPPYFGGQDTQYF. CDR3 in DNA: TGTGCCAGCTCACCACCATACTTCGGGGGGCAGGATACGCAGTATTTT. Full variable domain (missing parts from reference TRBV18 and TRBJ2-3): NAGVMQNPRHLVRRRGQEARLRCSPMKGHSHVYWYRQLPEEGLKFMVYLQKENIIDESGMPKERFSAEFPKEGPSILRIQQVVRGDSAAYFCASSPPYFGGQDTQYFGPGTRLTVL.

In nucleotides, the CDR3 is TGTGCCAGCAGTGAATCGCGGGGGACGAACACTGAAGCTTTCTTT. It encodes CASSESRGTNTEAFF. This sequence joins TRBV25-1 and TRBJ1-1; tentatively, D is TRBD1 (5 bases). Germline values: CDR1 MGHDK, CDR2 SYGVNS. CDR3 size: 15 residues. V was pared by 1 base and J by 1 base, with 10 bases between.

This clone was recorded a few times. The V call is TRBV6-6, the J call TRBJ1-5; D might be TRBD1 (6 bases). CDR1 is MNHNY and CDR2 is SVGAGI in the germline V gene (reference sequence). Trimming took off 6 bases at V and 7 bases at J, with 19 bases between the two ends. CDR3 length: 15 residues. CDR3 DNA: TGTGCCAGCAGCCTTAGCGGTACAGGGAGGCAGCCCCAGCATTTT. This sequence encodes CASSLSGTGRQPQHF.

The V and J genes are TRBV10-2 and TRBJ1-2, with a possible D match to TRBD1 (6 bases). V was pared by 5 bases and J by 6 bases, with 13 bases between. CDR3 length: 13 residues. Germline V gives CDR1 WSHSY, CDR2 SAAADI. CDR3 amino acids: CASSPIQGHGYTF. The CDR3 DNA is TGCGCCAGCAGTCCGATACAGGGACATGGCTACACCTTC.

V is TRBV11-2 and J is TRBJ1-1; 8 nucleotides match TRBD1. Per the germline V gene, CDR1 is SGHAT and CDR2 is FQNNGV. Trimming took 5 bases from V and 4 from J; bases not matched to a gene: 9. CDR3 length: 15 amino acids. DNA of the CDR3: TGTGCCAGCAGCGCCCAGGGGGCGATGAGCACTGAAGCTTTCTTT. Translating gives CASSAQGAMSTEAFF.

The chain is built from TRBV25-1 and TRBJ1-6; TRBD1 aligns across 7 bases. Germline lookup yields CDR1 MGHDK and CDR2 SYGVNS. The V gene end was trimmed by 7 bases and the J gene end by 6 bases; junction bases not matched to a gene: 6. The CDR3 totals 14 residues. The CDR3 sequence is CASIGQVVNSPLHF. CDR3 nucleotides: TGTGCCAGCATCGGACAGGTCGTTAATTCACCCCTCCACTTT.

The chain links TRBV23-1 to TRBJ2-4; no firm D call. TRBV23-1 is identified as an open reading frame with a role that is uncertain. This CDR3 contains 16 residues. The V end lost 4 bases, the J end lost 1 base, and 14 bases lay between the germline ends. The DNA for the CDR3 is TGCGCCAGCAGTCGACATAAGTCCCTGGCCAAAAACATTCAGTACTTC. This sequence encodes CASSRHKSLAKNIQYF.

This chain joins TRBV14 and TRBJ1-4, with a weak D call TRBD1 (5 bases). V lost 4 bases and J 8 bases, leaving 20 bases between the germline ends. The V gene's germline CDR1 is SGHDN and CDR2 FVKESK. This CDR3 comprises 16 residues. CDR3 sequence: CASSPLGGDDREKLFF. The CDR3 DNA follows: TGTGCCAGCAGCCCCCTAGGAGGGGACGATCGAGAAAAACTGTTTTTT. Combining the CDR3 with reference TRBV14 and TRBJ1-4 gives the whole variable domain EAGVTQFPSHSVIEKGQTVTLRCDPISGHDNLYWYRRVMGKEIKFLLHFVKESKQDESGMPNNRFLAERTGGTYSTLKVQPAELEDSGVYFCASSPLGGDDREKLFFGSGTQLSVL.

This clone was found a few times. This rearrangement joins TRBV29-1 to TRBJ2-7, with D possibly called TRBD1 or TRBD2 (6 bases each). V lost 4 bases and J 4 bases, leaving 14 bases between the germline ends. The CDR3 runs to 13 residues. Per germline, CDR1 SQVTM and CDR2 ANQGSEA. The CDR3 region has the DNA TGCAGCGTTGGGAGGGGCAGGGGATACGAGCAGTACTTC. Translation: CSVGRGRGYEQYF.

The DNA of the CDR3 is TGCGCCAGCAGCGTGGGAGAGACCCAGTACTTC. It yields the protein CASSVGETQYF. The rearrangement uses TRBV5-1 and TRBJ2-5, with D hard to call. V was cut by 4 bases and J by 4 bases, with 5 bases left in between. CDR3 length: 11 residues. Per germline, CDR1 SGHRS and CDR2 YFSETQ.

This clone was detected once. The rearrangement joins TRBV6-5 to TRBJ1-1, with 7 bases lining up with TRBD1. The CDR3 extends over 13 amino acids. V dropped 4 bases and J dropped 6; count of bases not matched to a gene: 5. The germline V gene encodes CDR1 MNHEY and CDR2 SVGAGI. The CDR3 region is CASSSGGRAEAFF. CDR3 nucleotide sequence: TGTGCCAGCAGTTCAGGGGGGCGAGCTGAAGCTTTCTTT.

This clone was seen a single time. CDR3: CATSRTKGLAKNIQYF. CDR3 DNA sequence: TGTGCCACCAGCAGGACGAAGGGACTAGCCAAAAACATTCAGTACTTC. V is TRBV15 and J is TRBJ2-4; D might be TRBD2 (6 bases). V lost 3 bases and J 0 bases, leaving 12 bases between the germline ends. This CDR3 spans 16 amino acids. Germline-derived CDR1 and CDR2 are LNHNV and YYDKDF (reference sequence).

The chain uses TRBV7-9 and TRBJ2-3; D perhaps matches TRBD1 (6 bases). The V and J ends lost 6 bases and 2 bases respectively, with 12 bases between them. Germline V gene lookup returns CDR1 SEHNR and CDR2 FQNEAQ (reference sequence). This CDR3 has 14 residues. CDR3: CASSGDKYTDTQYF. CDR3 DNA: TGTGCCAGCAGTGGGGACAAATACACAGATACGCAGTATTTT. The variable domain in full, completed from reference TRBV7-9 and TRBJ2-3, reads DTGVSQNPRHKITKRGQNVTFRCDPISEHNRLYWYRQTLGQGPEFLTYFQNEAQLEKSRLLSDRFSAERPKGSFSTLEIQRTEQGDSAMYLCASSGDKYTDTQYFGPGTRLTVL.